Listed here are 14 T cell receptor beta chains from one sample, sequenced in a study of regulatory T cells in long-lasting Graves disease. Arm-PCR of CDR3 regions and iRepertoire HTBI primers were used to build TCR beta libraries. TCRdb re-analysed the multiplex PCR reads in MiXCR, keeping a single row per CDR3 protein. The table shows some 500,000 distinct CDR3 sequences, with around 15% occurring only once. Sample time point: newly diagnosed GD, antithyroid drugs for less than 3 months. With RNA extracted from PBMCs as input, the TCR library was made. The sample was also linked to a second study, of T cells in Graves' hyperthyroidism and ophthalmopathy.

Sequencing was performed on peripheral blood mononuclear cells (PBMCs), taken at new diagnosis, from a patient treated with antithyroid drugs. The receptors were sampled from a woman aged 35-60 years with Graves disease.

This clonotype was detected many times. This chain connects TRBV29-1 to TRBJ2-7; no clear D gene. This CDR3 is 13 amino acids long. Germline CDR1 SQVTM, CDR2 ANQGSEA. Trimming removed 4 bases from V and 1 base from J, with 11 bases in between. CDR3 in DNA: TGCAGCGTTGCGCCAGGTGGGTCCTACGAGCAGTACTTC. Translated, it gives CSVAPGGSYEQYF.

This clonotype was picked up many times. The junction departs from the called germline gene at one end, perhaps through a read error. CDR3: CASSIAGGPYEQFF. The CDR3 region has the DNA TGTGCCAGCAGCATAGCGGGGGGGCCGTATGAGCAGTTCTTC. The genes are TRBV7-2 and TRBJ2-1, with TRBD2 matching over 11 bases. This CDR3 comprises 14 residues. Germline V gene data show CDR1 as SGHTA and CDR2 as FQGNSA.

This clonotype was seen at least ten times. This rearrangement joins TRBV7-3 to TRBJ2-1; 7 bases are a match to TRBD1. V lost 2 bases and J lost 3; bases outside the gene matches: 4. Germline CDR1 and CDR2: SGHTA and FQGTGA. The CDR3 has 15 amino acids. CDR3 sequence reads: CASSLFGDSYNEQFF. The CDR3 nucleotides read TGTGCCAGCAGCTTATTCGGGGACAGCTACAATGAGCAGTTCTTC.

The chain combines TRBV20-1 with TRBJ2-3; 12 bases are a match to TRBD2. V lost 0 bases and J lost 11; bases outside the gene matches: 9. This CDR3 spans 15 amino acids. The germline V gene has CDR1 DFQATT and CDR2 SNEGSKA (reference sequence). For the CDR3, the DNA is TGCAGTGCTAGAGATCGGACTAGCGGGGTGAATAAGCAGTATTTT. Translating it yields CSARDRTSGVNKQYF.

The chain joins TRBV15 to TRBJ2-2; D call uncertain. CDR3 size: 15 residues. The germline CDR1 and CDR2 sequences are LNHNV and YYDKDF (reference sequence). V lost 5 bases, J lost 6 bases, and 16 bases lay in between. The CDR3 sequence: CATSVRATESGELFF. CDR3 bases: TGTGCCACCAGCGTCCGGGCCACAGAATCCGGGGAGCTGTTTTTT.

This clonotype was detected many times. The chain links TRBV27 to TRBJ2-3; 7 nucleotides agree with TRBD1. CDR3 length: 16 amino acids. Per germline, CDR1 MNHEY and CDR2 SMNVEV (reference sequence). The trim removed 5 bases at V and 2 bases at J, leaving 10 bases unmatched. The chain's CDR3 is CASSALDRTYTDTQYF. The CDR3 DNA reads as TGTGCCAGCAGTGCTCTGGACAGGACGTACACAGATACGCAGTATTTT.

The genes are TRBV5-1 and TRBJ2-1; D ambiguous. The CDR3 covers 16 residues. Germline values: CDR1 SGHRS, CDR2 YFSETQ. The V and J ends lost 0 bases and 0 bases respectively, with 10 bases between them. The CDR3 loop is CASSLGLLSSYNEQFF. The CDR3 region has the DNA TGCGCCAGCAGCTTGGGCCTCTTGAGCTCCTACAATGAGCAGTTCTTC.

This clonotype was observed at least ten times. The chain carries TRBV3-1 and TRBJ2-3; 9 nucleotides line up with TRBD2. Unmatched junction bases numbered 18, after V lost 3 bases and J lost 2 bases. Germline V gene sequence: CDR1 LGHDT, CDR2 YNNKEL (reference sequence). The CDR3 runs 20 residues. The CDR3 nucleotides read TGTGCCAGCAGCCACCCGACTTTGCGCGGGGGGGCCGGTTACACAGATACGCAGTATTTT. This sequence encodes CASSHPTLRGGAGYTDTQYF.

This clonotype was counted ten times or more. V is TRBV3-1 and J is TRBJ1-2; D remains ambiguous. V shed 7 bases and J shed 2 bases, with 11 bases lying between them. The CDR3 consists of 13 residues. Germline assignment: CDR1 LGHDT and CDR2 YNNKEL (reference sequence). The CDR3: CASNGGRNYGYTF. In nucleotides, the CDR3 is TGTGCCAGCAACGGCGGTCGGAACTATGGCTACACCTTC. Full variable domain (missing parts from reference TRBV3-1 and TRBJ1-2): DTAVSQTPKYLVTQMGNDKSIKCEQNLGHDTMYWYKQDSKKFLKIMFSYNNKELIINETVPNRFSPKSPDKAHLNLHINSLELGDSAVYFCASNGGRNYGYTFGSGTRLTVV.

This rearrangement joins TRBV30 to TRBJ2-1; a possible D gene is TRBD2 (6 bases). The germline V and J ends were trimmed by 1 base and 8 bases, with 18 bases remaining between them. CDR3 length equals 15 residues. Germline CDR1 and CDR2: GTSNPN and SVGIG (reference sequence). The CDR3 here is CAWSGGEGTGYEQFF. CDR3 DNA sequence: TGTGCCTGGAGTGGCGGTGAGGGGACTGGCTATGAGCAGTTCTTC.

As to this clonotype: One end of the junction is discordant with germline, which a read error may explain. The chain recombines TRBV12-3 or TRBV12-4 with TRBJ1-2; a weak D match, TRBD1 (6 bases). This CDR3 comprises 14 residues. DNA for the CDR3: TGTGCCAGCAGTCAGGGGCCCGGGGGGGCCTTTACCTCCTTC. Translation gives CASSQGPGGAFTSF.

This clonotype was detected ten times or more. The J gene is TRBJ2-7, the V gene TRBV6-1; D may be TRBD1 (5 bases). In germline, CDR1 is MNHNS, CDR2 SASEGT. V was cut by 10 bases and J by 3 bases, with 13 bases left in between. This CDR3 comprises 12 residues. DNA for the CDR3: TGTGCCACGCGTCCAACAGGCTACGAGCAGTACTTC. Translated, it gives CATRPTGYEQYF.

This clonotype was counted ten times or more. The germline gene is not matched at one end of the junction; a read error may be the cause. This rearrangement joins TRBV20-1 to TRBJ1-2, with 7 nucleotides matching TRBD1. The CDR3 is made up of 12 amino acids. Germline CDR1 reads DFQATT; CDR2 reads SNEGSKA (reference sequence). In DNA form, the CDR3 reads TGCAGTGCTAATCAGGAGGACAGGCCCGGGCTCTTC. Residues: CSANQEDRPGLF.

The chain recombines TRBV5-5 with TRBJ2-1, with 7 bases lining up with TRBD1. With 4 bases clipped from V and 6 bases from J, the junction kept 10 bases outside the gene matches. CDR3 size: 15 residues. CDR1 and CDR2 from the germline V gene are SGHKS and YYEKEE (reference sequence). CDR3 in DNA: TGTGCCAGCAGCCGAGGGACAGATTCCCCCAATGAGCAGTTCTTC. Protein: CASSRGTDSPNEQFF.